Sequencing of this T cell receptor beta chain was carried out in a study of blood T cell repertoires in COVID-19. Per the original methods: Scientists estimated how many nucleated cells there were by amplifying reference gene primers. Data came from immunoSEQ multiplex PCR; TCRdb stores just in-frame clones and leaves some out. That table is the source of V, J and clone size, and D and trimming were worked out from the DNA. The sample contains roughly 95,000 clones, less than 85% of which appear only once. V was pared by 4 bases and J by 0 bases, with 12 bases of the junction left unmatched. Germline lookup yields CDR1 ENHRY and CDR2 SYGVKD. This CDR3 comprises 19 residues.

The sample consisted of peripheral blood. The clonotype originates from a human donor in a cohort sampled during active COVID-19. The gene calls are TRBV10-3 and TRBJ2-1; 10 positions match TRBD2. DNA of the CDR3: TGTGCCATCAGTGGGCTAGCGGGAGTTTCCGGCAGCTCCTACAATGAGCAGTTCTTC. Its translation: CAISGLAGVSGSSYNEQFF.